This is a list of T cell receptor beta chains from one sample in a study of a mutant IDH1 vaccine in newly diagnosed glioma. Measured with immunoSEQ multiplex PCR; TCRdb has only the in-frame clones, and not every one. This sample yields roughly 40,000 clones, of which approximately 93% are seen a single time; approximately 2.4% belongs to the top ten. These receptors are not linked to any known antigen. Sequences were derived from PBMCs, sampled from a glioma patient whose treatment included an IDH1 peptide vaccine. The receptors originated from a man aged 45-65 years with glioma. Both conserved end residues are part of each CDR3. D genes are given only for firm matches. The listing skips clone size in some rows; elsewhere it reads once, few, many or a size class.

d_call j_call v_call clone_size cdr3_aa cdr3_nt
TRBD1 TRBJ2-7 TRBV28 . CASSRTGLSYEQYF TGTGCCAGCAGTCGGACAGGCTTATCCTACGAGCAGTACTTC
. TRBJ1-6 TRBV19 . CASSIQGSNSPLHF TGTGCCAGTAGTATACAGGGTAGTAATTCACCCCTCCACTTT
. TRBJ1-6 TRBV7-2 . CASSLDVSPLHF TGTGCCAGCAGCTTAGACGTTTCACCCCTCCACTTT
. TRBJ2-1 TRBV9 once CASSVDRGAYNEQFF TGTGCCAGCAGCGTAGATCGGGGGGCGTACAATGAGCAGTTCTTC
. TRBJ2-2 TRBV10-3 . CAISESAGATGELFF TGTGCCATCAGTGAGTCGGCAGGAGCCACCGGGGAGCTGTTTTTT
. TRBJ1-2 TRBV6-5 . CASTLSLGTYGYTF TGTGCCAGCACTCTCTCCCTGGGGACGTATGGCTACACCTTC
. TRBJ1-3 TRBV19 once CASRTPGSGNTIYF TGTGCCAGTAGAACCCCGGGGTCTGGAAACACCATATATTTT
TRBD2 TRBJ2-2 TRBV19 . CASSKTGRGNTGELFF TGTGCCAGTAGCAAAACCGGGAGGGGGAACACCGGGGAGCTGTTTTTT
. TRBJ1-1 TRBV5-6 . CASSLVGPLNTEAFF TGTGCCAGCAGCTTGGTAGGACCTTTGAACACTGAAGCTTTCTTT
. TRBJ2-3 TRBV6-6 . CASSYSRNRETDTQYF TGTGCCAGCAGTTACTCCCGCAACCGGGAGACAGATACGCAGTATTTT
. TRBJ1-5 TRBV13 . CASSLAGASNQPQHF TGTGCCAGCAGCTTAGCCGGGGCTAGCAATCAGCCCCAGCATTTT
TRBD2 TRBJ2-7 TRBV6-5 once CASSYSPGTRAYEQYF TGTGCCAGCAGTTACTCACCCGGGACTAGGGCCTACGAGCAGTACTTC
. TRBJ2-7 TRBV2 . CASAWTSPAEQYF TGTGCCAGCGCCTGGACAAGTCCGGCCGAGCAGTACTTC
. TRBJ1-1 TRBV7-2 . CASSLDRRGRRGTEAFF TGTGCCAGCAGCTTAGACAGGCGCGGTAGGCGGGGGACTGAAGCTTTCTTT
. TRBJ1-4 TRBV6-8 . CAPSSRDRWEKLFF TGTGCTCCGTCCTCCAGGGACCGGTGGGAAAAACTGTTTTTT
. TRBJ2-2 TRBV9 few CASSEGYRSRELFF TGTGCCAGCAGCGAGGGCTATAGGAGCAGGGAGCTGTTTTTT
TRBD1 TRBJ1-2 TRBV7-9 . CASSPGQGDDNYGYTF TGTGCCAGCAGCCCTGGACAGGGGGATGATAACTATGGCTACACCTTC
. TRBJ2-7 TRBV6-1 . CASSVSDNLNYEQYF TGTGCCAGCAGTGTTAGCGATAACCTAAACTACGAGCAGTACTTC
TRBD1 TRBJ2-1 TRBV11-3 . CASSLLQGASNEQFF TGTGCCAGCAGCTTACTACAGGGGGCTTCCAATGAGCAGTTCTTC
. TRBJ2-1 TRBV7-6 . CASSLSPGEEQFF TGTGCCAGCAGCTTATCGCCGGGGGAAGAGCAGTTCTTC
TRBD2 TRBJ2-1 TRBV5-1 . CASSSPSGRTYNEQFF TGCGCCAGCAGCTCACCTAGCGGGAGGACGTACAATGAGCAGTTCTTC
. TRBJ1-1 TRBV7-9 few CASSWTENTEAFF TGTGCCAGCAGCTGGACAGAGAACACTGAAGCTTTCTTT
TRBD1 TRBJ2-7 TRBV27 . CASSPGDRLDEQYF TGTGCCAGCAGTCCGGGGGACAGGTTGGACGAGCAGTACTTC
TRBD2 TRBJ2-3 TRBV7-9 few CASSNPAGPTDTQYF TGTGCCAGCAGCAACCCAGCGGGACCCACAGATACGCAGTATTTT
TRBD1 TRBJ2-5 TRBV7-9 . CASSKMSGTGYETQYF TGTGCCAGCAGTAAGATGTCCGGGACAGGCTATGAGACCCAGTACTTC
. TRBJ2-4 TRBV2 . CASSDSGARKDIQYF TGTGCCAGCAGTGACTCAGGGGCCAGGAAGGACATTCAGTACTTC
TRBD2 TRBJ2-1 TRBV9 few CASSADRLAGHEQFF TGTGCCAGCAGCGCCGATCGACTAGCGGGCCATGAGCAGTTCTTC
TRBD1 TRBJ2-2 TRBV5-1 . CASSIRTGGPPGELFF TGCGCCAGCAGCATTCGGACAGGGGGCCCTCCCGGGGAGCTGTTTTTT
TRBD2 TRBJ2-1 TRBV10-2 . CASSESAGVGANEQFF TGCGCCAGCAGTGAGTCGGCGGGAGTAGGCGCCAATGAGCAGTTCTTC
. TRBJ1-1 TRBV6-1 . CASSVKGASVAFF TGTGCCAGCAGTGTTAAGGGCGCGAGTGTCGCTTTCTTT
TRBD1 TRBJ1-4 TRBV4-1 . CASSSPGQGGEKLFF TGCGCCAGCAGCTCACCGGGACAGGGAGGTGAAAAACTGTTTTTT
. TRBJ2-1 TRBV29-1 once CTLGEGSWNEQFF TGCACCCTAGGGGAAGGATCGTGGAATGAGCAGTTCTTC
. TRBJ1-5 TRBV7-9 . CASSFLAVGPQHF TGTGCCAGCAGCTTTCTCGCGGTCGGGCCCCAGCATTTT
. TRBJ1-1 TRBV2 once CASSELGFEAFF TGTGCCAGCAGTGAATTGGGATTTGAAGCTTTCTTT
TRBD2 TRBJ2-5 TRBV10-2 once CASGEERGTQYF TGCGCCAGCGGGGAGGAGCGGGGGACCCAGTACTTC
. TRBJ2-1 TRBV15 . CATSSGGTHLVGQFF TGTGCCACCAGCAGCGGCGGGACACATCTTGTGGGGCAGTTCTTC
. TRBJ2-7 TRBV5-1 . CASSLKSAGSSYEQYF TGCGCCAGCAGCTTGAAGTCTGCGGGAAGCTCCTACGAGCAGTACTTC
. TRBJ2-1 TRBV7-2 . CASSLAFYNEQFF TGTGCCAGCAGCTTAGCGTTTTACAATGAGCAGTTCTTC
. TRBJ1-1 TRBV5-1 . CASSLALGENTEAFF TGCGCCAGCAGCTTGGCTTTAGGGGAGAACACTGAAGCTTTCTTT
TRBD1 TRBJ1-2 TRBV30 . CAWSVSDRDGYTF TGTGCCTGGAGTGTTTCGGACAGGGATGGCTACACCTTC
TRBD1 TRBJ2-2 TRBV18 . CASPRSQQGRNTGELFF TGTGCCAGCCCGAGATCGCAACAGGGGCGCAACACCGGGGAGCTGTTTTTT
TRBD1 TRBJ1-6 TRBV27 once CASRPGQGFSPLHF TGTGCCAGCAGGCCGGGACAGGGTTTTTCACCCCTCCACTTT
. TRBJ2-7 TRBV30 . CAWSVGSPEQYF TGTGCCTGGAGTGTAGGGTCACCCGAGCAGTACTTC
TRBD2 TRBJ2-3 TRBV7-3 . CASSASGTSGFTDTQYF TGTGCCAGCAGCGCCTCCGGGACTAGCGGCTTCACAGATACGCAGTATTTT
. TRBJ2-5 TRBV4-1 . CASSQDHGQAETQYF TGCGCCAGCAGCCAAGATCACGGGCAAGCGGAGACCCAGTACTTC
. TRBJ2-7 TRBV7-7 . CASRARQQNYEQYF TGTGCTAGCAGAGCGCGACAGCAAAACTACGAGCAGTACTTC
. TRBJ1-5 TRBV2 . CASSEARGGNQPQHF TGTGCCAGCAGTGAAGCGCGGGGTGGCAATCAGCCCCAGCATTTT
TRBD1 TRBJ2-7 TRBV7-2 . CASSFTGASYEQYF TGTGCCAGCAGCTTCACAGGGGCCTCCTACGAGCAGTACTTC
. TRBJ1-2 TRBV6-5 few CASSQTANYGYTF TGTGCCAGCAGTCAGACAGCAAACTATGGCTACACCTTC
TRBD1 TRBJ1-4 TRBV2 few CASIPAGRGPGEKLFF TGTGCCAGTATCCCCGCGGGGAGGGGGCCGGGTGAAAAACTGTTTTTT
. TRBJ1-5 TRBV19 . CASSIGDSQPQHF TGTGCCAGTAGTATAGGAGACAGCCAGCCCCAGCATTTT
. TRBJ2-5 TRBV7-2 . CASSHGGARETQYF TGTGCCAGCAGCCATGGGGGGGCCCGAGAGACCCAGTACTTC
TRBD2 TRBJ2-3 TRBV4-1 . CASSGGLAGGDTQYF TGCGCCAGCAGCGGTGGGCTAGCGGGAGGAGATACGCAGTATTTT